A single sample gave rise to the 2 T cell receptor beta chains below, sequenced in a study of regulatory T cells in long-lasting Graves disease. Time point indicated: persistent/refractory GD, antithyroid drugs over 5 years with positive TRAb. The TCR library was made from RNA extracted from PBMCs. Combining iRepertoire HTBI primers with Arm-PCR of CDR3 regions, the authors built TCR beta libraries. TCRdb re-called the multiplex PCR reads through MiXCR, storing one row per CDR3 protein. Of a few hundred thousand distinct CDR3 sequences listed, 20% to 25% are singletons. The source material was peripheral blood mononuclear cells (PBMCs), sampled when the disease was refractory, from a patient treated with antithyroid drugs. The receptors stem from a female donor with Graves disease.

This clonotype is medium-sized. The rearrangement joins TRBV28 to TRBJ2-7, with D maybe TRBD1 (6 bases). V was pared by 6 bases and J by 0 bases, with 12 bases between. The CDR3 is 14 amino acids. Germline CDR1 is MDHEN and CDR2 is SYDVKM. CDR3 in amino acids: CASRDRDTSYEQYF. Written as DNA, the CDR3 is TGTGCCAGCAGGGACCGGGACACCTCCTACGAGCAGTACTTC.

This clonotype has at least ten counts. This chain joins TRBV15 and TRBJ2-5; D perhaps matches TRBD1 (5 bases). V lost 0 bases, J lost 4 bases, and 6 bases lay in between. The V gene's germline CDR1 is LNHNV and CDR2 YYDKDF (reference sequence). This CDR3 spans 13 amino acids. The CDR3 DNA is TGTGCCACCAGCAGAGAGCAGGGAGAGACCCAGTACTTC. Encoded protein: CATSREQGETQYF.